Described below is a single TCR beta chain sequence and its context. This entry is derived from a study of CD8 T cells in Susac syndrome. The RNA, about 0.45 to 1 ug, was put through reverse transcription using random hexamers. Multiplex immunoSEQ PCR targeted 54 Vbeta and 13 Jbeta TCR beta segments. TCRdb itself ran the immunoSEQ multiplex PCR reads through MiXCR, one entry per CDR3 protein. The table records about 71,000 distinct CDR3 sequences, approximately 96% of them present only once. TCR beta sequencing covered blood CD8+ and CD4+ T cells. The multiple sclerosis control cohort comprised treatment-naive individuals presenting with stable or active relapsing-remitting disease. Negative isolation was used for CD8+ and CD4+ T cells, and FACS enrichment was applied to TEMRA cells. The CDR3 is 12 amino acids. Per germline, CDR1 SQVTM and CDR2 ANQGSEA. V was trimmed by 3 bases and J by 4 bases, leaving 9 bases between them.

The chain combines TRBV29-1 with TRBJ1-2; no reliable D call. Sequences were obtained from CD4+ T cells from PBMCs. The receptor comes from a human donor with multiple sclerosis. The CDR3: CSVDVRTYGYTF. The CDR3 bases are TGCAGCGTTGATGTCAGAACCTATGGCTACACCTTC.